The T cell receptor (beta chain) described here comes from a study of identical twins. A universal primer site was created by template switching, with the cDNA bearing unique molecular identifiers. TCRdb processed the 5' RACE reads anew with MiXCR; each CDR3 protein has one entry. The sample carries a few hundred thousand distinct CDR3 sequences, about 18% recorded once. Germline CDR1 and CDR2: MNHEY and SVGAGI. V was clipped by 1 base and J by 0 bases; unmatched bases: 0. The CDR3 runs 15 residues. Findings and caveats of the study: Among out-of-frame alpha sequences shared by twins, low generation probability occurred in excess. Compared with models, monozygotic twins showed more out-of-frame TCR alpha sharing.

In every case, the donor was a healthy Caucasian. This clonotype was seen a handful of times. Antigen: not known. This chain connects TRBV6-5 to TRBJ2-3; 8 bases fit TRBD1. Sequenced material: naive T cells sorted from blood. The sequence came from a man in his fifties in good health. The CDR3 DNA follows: TGTGCCAGCAGTTACTGGACAGGGAGCACAGATACGCAGTATTTT. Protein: CASSYWTGSTDTQYF.